The next 18 T cell receptor beta chains were all read from a single sample in a study of blood T cell repertoires in COVID-19 (dated by TCRdb to 2020 to 2021). Library preparation used the immunoSEQ multiplex PCR assay. In TCRdb, the immuneACCESS table is reduced to in-frame sequences with V and J assigned. These tables do not hold every clone; where another copy was compared, an unresolved V gene accounts for under half, and the others remain unexplained. The sample table holds around 81,000 clones, of which approximately 86% were seen once. The leading ten clones occupy 6% to 8% of the sample. Sequenced sample: peripheral blood. The receptors were gathered from a man in his 70s with acute or convalescent COVID-19.

The J gene is TRBJ2-2, the V gene TRBV9; 9 bases align to TRBD2. The CDR3 length is 15 residues. Germline CDR1 SGDLS, CDR2 YYNGEE. Losses at the gene ends were 3 bases for V and 4 bases for J; bases not matched to a gene: 4. Written as DNA, the CDR3 is TGTGCCAGCAGCGGTAGCGGGGGACTCACCGGGGAGCTGTTTTTT. Residues: CASSGSGGLTGELFF.

The V call is TRBV27, the J call TRBJ1-6, with D possibly being TRBD1 (5 bases). The germline CDR1 and CDR2 sequences are MNHEY and SMNVEV (reference sequence). The CDR3 covers 15 residues. The V gene lost 1 base and the J gene lost 7 bases, with 11 bases spanning the gap. DNA for the CDR3: TGTGCCAGCAGTTTATTGGCGGAGGGGAATTCACCCCTCCACTTT. Translated: CASSLLAEGNSPLHF.

The rearrangement uses TRBV6-5 and TRBJ1-4, with a tentative D call TRBD1 (5 bases). Germline V gene lookup returns CDR1 MNHEY and CDR2 SVGAGI. Between the trimmed V and J ends, which lost 5 bases and 5 bases, there was a span of 15 bases. This CDR3 comprises 15 residues. This CDR3 reads CASSRTTVTNEKLFF. The CDR3 region has the DNA TGTGCCAGCAGTCGAACGACAGTAACAAATGAAAAACTGTTTTTT.

A single count supports this clone. This sequence joins TRBV28 and TRBJ1-6; D ambiguous. V was trimmed by 5 bases and J by 7 bases, leaving 18 bases between them. Per the germline V gene, CDR1 is MDHEN and CDR2 is SYDVKM. This CDR3 is built from 16 residues. CDR3: CASSRGSFPVNSPLHF. Written as DNA, the CDR3 is TGTGCCAGCAGTCGCGGAAGTTTTCCAGTGAATTCACCCCTCCACTTT.

This clone turned up a few times. This chain uses TRBV19 with TRBJ1-2, with no clear D. The CDR3 has 14 residues. Trimming removed 3 bases at V and 7 bases at J, with 15 bases between. Per the germline V gene, CDR1 is LNHDA and CDR2 is SQIVND (reference sequence). The chain's CDR3 is CASSIWGAGTGYTF. The CDR3 DNA reads as TGTGCCAGTAGTATTTGGGGAGCCGGCACTGGCTACACCTTC.

The V call is TRBV28, the J call TRBJ1-6; D is unresolved. CDR3 size: 14 residues. V lost 4 bases to trimming and J lost 9 bases, with 13 bases between them. Germline CDR1 is MDHEN and CDR2 is SYDVKM. The CDR3 here is CASSSGGLGSPLHF. In DNA, the CDR3 is TGTGCCAGCAGTTCCGGCGGGCTAGGTTCACCCCTCCACTTT.

J is TRBJ2-3 and V is TRBV5-1; 10 bases map to TRBD1. V shed 7 bases, J shed 4 bases, and the junction held 12 bases outside the gene matches. This CDR3 is 16 amino acids long. The V gene's germline CDR1 is SGHRS and CDR2 YFSETQ. The CDR3 DNA reads TGCGCCAGCTCGGACAGGGGGGGATTGGGATCAGATACGCAGTATTTT. It encodes CASSDRGGLGSDTQYF.

The chain couples TRBV24-1 to TRBJ1-6; D call uncertain. Germline loops: CDR1 KGHDR, CDR2 SFDVKD. Trimming removed 0 bases at V and 8 bases at J, with 13 bases between. The CDR3 is 16 amino acids. The CDR3 here is CATSDLPGPGHSPLHF. The CDR3 DNA reads as TGTGCCACCAGTGATTTGCCAGGTCCTGGGCATTCACCCCTCCACTTT.

The chain recombines TRBV19 with TRBJ2-1; maybe TRBD2 (7 bases). The V gene lost 1 base and the J gene lost 0 bases, with 19 bases spanning the gap. CDR1 is LNHDA and CDR2 is SQIVND in the germline V gene (reference sequence). The CDR3 consists of 19 residues. The CDR3: CASSIVGGASGLSYNEQFF. Written as DNA, the CDR3 is TGTGCCAGTAGTATAGTAGGGGGTGCTAGCGGACTCTCCTACAATGAGCAGTTCTTC.

This chain connects TRBV29-1 to TRBJ2-7, with D maybe TRBD2 (5 bases). The CDR3 length is 12 residues. Germline-derived CDR1 and CDR2 are SQVTM and ANQGSEA. V lost 7 bases, J lost 1 base, and 11 bases lay in between. The CDR3, as DNA: TGCAGCGGACTTTGGGAGTCCTACGAGCAGTACTTC. This sequence encodes CSGLWESYEQYF.

This clone has just one count. The chain combines TRBV5-1 with TRBJ2-1; 11 bases agree with TRBD2. J was trimmed by 9 bases and V by 4 bases; bases with no gene match: 9. The CDR3 loop spans 15 amino acids. Germline values: CDR1 SGHRS, CDR2 YFSETQ. In DNA, the CDR3 is TGCGCCAGCAGCGATACTAGCGGGAGATTCCGTGAGCAGTTCTTC. Its translation is CASSDTSGRFREQFF.

The chain is built from TRBV10-3 and TRBJ1-2, with no clear D. This CDR3 comprises 13 residues. Trimming stripped 6 bases from V and 6 bases from J, with 14 bases between. Per germline, CDR1 ENHRY and CDR2 SYGVKD. CDR3 nucleotide sequence: TGTGCCATCAGCCATCTTACGGGTCATGGCTACACCTTC. Its protein is CAISHLTGHGYTF.

This sequence joins TRBV28 and TRBJ1-2, with D possibly being TRBD1 (6 bases). The germline V and J ends were trimmed by 7 bases and 7 bases, with 13 bases remaining between them. Germline V gene sequence: CDR1 MDHEN, CDR2 SYDVKM. This CDR3 is built from 12 residues. The CDR3 DNA reads as TGTGCCAGCACCCAGGGGTTCCCTGGCTACACCTTC. It yields the protein CASTQGFPGYTF.

The rearrangement links TRBV2 to TRBJ1-6; TRBD1 aligns across 9 bases. CDR1 is SNHLY, CDR2 FYNNEI, per germline. The CDR3 has 14 residues. With 7 bases clipped from V and 8 bases from J, the junction kept 6 bases outside the gene matches. The CDR3 DNA sequence: TGTGCCAGCATTTCCGGGACAGGGTATTCACCCCTCCACTTT. Translating it yields CASISGTGYSPLHF.

The gene calls are TRBV19 and TRBJ1-6; D perhaps matches TRBD1 (6 bases). Germline CDR1 and CDR2: LNHDA and SQIVND (reference sequence). Between the trimmed V and J ends, which lost 6 bases and 1 base, there was a span of 10 bases. This CDR3 spans 15 amino acids. CDR3: CASRATGSYNSPLHF. The CDR3 DNA follows: TGTGCCAGTAGGGCCACAGGGTCCTATAATTCACCCCTCCACTTT.

This clone is a singleton in its sample. The rearrangement joins TRBV6-5 to TRBJ2-1; D uncertain. V was clipped by 8 bases and J by 9 bases, with 11 bases between them. CDR1 is MNHEY, CDR2 SVGAGI, per germline. The CDR3 totals 11 residues. The CDR3 spells CASSSLREQFF. CDR3 bases: TGTGCCAGCTCGTCACTGCGTGAGCAGTTCTTC.

The DNA for the CDR3 is TGCGCCAGCAGCCAACTAGCGGACTCCTACAATGAGCAGTTCTTC. Protein: CASSQLADSYNEQFF. The chain is built from TRBV4-3 and TRBJ2-1; the match to TRBD2 covers 7 bases. Germline V CDR1 and CDR2: LGHNA, YSLEER. Unmatched junction bases numbered 1, after V lost 2 bases and J lost 0 bases. CDR3 length: 15 amino acids.

This clone was seen once. The V and J genes are TRBV10-3 and TRBJ1-5; no reliable D call. V gave up 2 bases and J gave up 6 bases, with 11 bases separating them. Germline V gene lookup returns CDR1 ENHRY and CDR2 SYGVKD. The CDR3 consists of 14 residues. Here the CDR3 reads CAISELKGAQPQHF. CDR3 DNA sequence: TGTGCCATCAGTGAGCTGAAGGGAGCTCAGCCCCAGCATTTT.